The text below deals with one TCR beta chain. The germline CDR1 and CDR2 sequences are SGHTS and YDEGEE. V dropped 5 bases and J dropped 6 bases, with 21 bases sitting between them. This CDR3 has 16 amino acids. The data are from a study of T cell changes during pregnancy in multiple sclerosis. Profiling relied on immunoSEQ multiplex PCR, and the TCRdb table lists in-frame clones only, not all of them. The table has tens of thousands of clones, around 92% seen once. The V gene is TRBV5-8, the J gene TRBJ2-1; D call uncertain. The sample was peripheral blood, taken in the third trimester of pregnancy. The TCR comes from a female donor in good health, enrolled as a control in a pregnancy study. Written as DNA, the CDR3 is TGTGCCAGCAGTTTTGAACATGCTATACTACCCAATGAGCAGTTCTTC. Protein product: CASSFEHAILPNEQFF.